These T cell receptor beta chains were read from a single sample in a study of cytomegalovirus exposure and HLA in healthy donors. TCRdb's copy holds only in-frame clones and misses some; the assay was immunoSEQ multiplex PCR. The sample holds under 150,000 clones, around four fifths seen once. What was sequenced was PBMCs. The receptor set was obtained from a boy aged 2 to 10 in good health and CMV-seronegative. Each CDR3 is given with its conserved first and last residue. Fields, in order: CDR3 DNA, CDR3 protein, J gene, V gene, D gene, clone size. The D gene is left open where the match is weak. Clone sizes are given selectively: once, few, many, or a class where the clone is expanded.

cdr3_nt: TGCGCCAGCAGCCAAGAAGGGGCGGGGCGCGAGCAGTTCTTC; cdr3_aa: CASSQEGAGREQFF; j_call: TRBJ2-1; v_call: TRBV4-3; d_call: -; clone_size: -
cdr3_nt: TGTGCCAGCACTGCCCTAGCGGCCTCCTACAATGAGCAGTTCTTC; cdr3_aa: CASTALAASYNEQFF; j_call: TRBJ2-1; v_call: TRBV6-5; d_call: TRBD2; clone_size: -
cdr3_nt: TGTGCCAGCAGCTCCGGGACTAGCGGGGCGAACACCGGGGAGCTGTTTTTT; cdr3_aa: CASSSGTSGANTGELFF; j_call: TRBJ2-2; v_call: TRBV5-4; d_call: TRBD2; clone_size: -
cdr3_nt: TGTGCCAGCAGGAAACGGACATTCGAGGGCTACACCTTC; cdr3_aa: CASRKRTFEGYTF; j_call: TRBJ1-2; v_call: TRBV6-1; d_call: -; clone_size: once
cdr3_nt: TGTGCCAGCAGCTTTTCTGTTACTGGAAACACCATATATTTT; cdr3_aa: CASSFSVTGNTIYF; j_call: TRBJ1-3; v_call: TRBV7-2; d_call: -; clone_size: once
cdr3_nt: TGTGCCAGCAGTGAACCCGTCACCGGGGAGCTGTTTTTT; cdr3_aa: CASSEPVTGELFF; j_call: TRBJ2-2; v_call: TRBV25-1; d_call: -; clone_size: few
cdr3_nt: TGCGCCAGCAGCCAGGATCCTCGTCCCAAGGGGGCGGTTGCTACTAATGAAAAACTGTTTTTT; cdr3_aa: CASSQDPRPKGAVATNEKLFF; j_call: TRBJ1-4; v_call: TRBV4-3; d_call: TRBD1; clone_size: -
cdr3_nt: TGTGCCAGCAGAAGGACAATCACCTACGAGCAGTACTTC; cdr3_aa: CASRRTITYEQYF; j_call: TRBJ2-7; v_call: TRBV27; d_call: -; clone_size: -
cdr3_nt: TGCGCCAGCAGCTTGTCCGGGACAGGCACCTACGAGCAGTACTTC; cdr3_aa: CASSLSGTGTYEQYF; j_call: TRBJ2-7; v_call: TRBV5-1; d_call: TRBD1; clone_size: -
cdr3_nt: TGTGCCAGCAGTTTATTGGGGTCAGGGAAGGGGCAGCCCCAGCATTTT; cdr3_aa: CASSLLGSGKGQPQHF; j_call: TRBJ1-5; v_call: TRBV27; d_call: -; clone_size: -
cdr3_nt: TGTGCCAGCAGTTTACGTCCGGGACACATCAATGAGAAATACTACAATGAGCAGTTCTTC; cdr3_aa: CASSLRPGHINEKYYNEQFF; j_call: TRBJ2-1; v_call: TRBV28; d_call: -; clone_size: -
cdr3_nt: TGCGCCAGCAGCCAAATGGAGTCCAGGACACTTGGAAACACCATATATTTT; cdr3_aa: CASSQMESRTLGNTIYF; j_call: TRBJ1-3; v_call: TRBV4-1; d_call: -; clone_size: -
cdr3_nt: TGCAGTGCTAGCGGGGGGGAGCAGTACTTC; cdr3_aa: CSASGGEQYF; j_call: TRBJ2-7; v_call: TRBV20-1; d_call: TRBD2; clone_size: once
cdr3_nt: TGTGCCAGCAGCTCTATGGGGACTAGCGGGAGGCCGGTCAATGAGCAGTTCTTC; cdr3_aa: CASSSMGTSGRPVNEQFF; j_call: TRBJ2-1; v_call: TRBV11-3; d_call: TRBD2; clone_size: -
cdr3_nt: TGTGCCAGCAGCTTTAGCGGGAGGGCCTACAATGAGCAGTTCTTC; cdr3_aa: CASSFSGRAYNEQFF; j_call: TRBJ2-1; v_call: TRBV11-3; d_call: TRBD2; clone_size: -
cdr3_nt: TGCGCCAGCAGCAGACCGGGACAGGGGCACGAGCAGTACTTC; cdr3_aa: CASSRPGQGHEQYF; j_call: TRBJ2-7; v_call: TRBV4-1; d_call: TRBD1; clone_size: -
cdr3_nt: TGCGCCAGCAGCCTCGACAGTAATGTTTTCTCCCATAATTCACCCCTCCACTTT; cdr3_aa: CASSLDSNVFSHNSPLHF; j_call: TRBJ1-6; v_call: TRBV5-1; d_call: -; clone_size: -
cdr3_nt: TGTGCCAGTAGTTTAAGGGACAGAAGTAACAATGAGCAGTTCTTC; cdr3_aa: CASSLRDRSNNEQFF; j_call: TRBJ2-1; v_call: TRBV19; d_call: TRBD1; clone_size: -
cdr3_nt: TGTGCCAGCAGTTGGGGACAGGGAAATGAGCAGTTCTTC; cdr3_aa: CASSWGQGNEQFF; j_call: TRBJ2-1; v_call: TRBV27; d_call: TRBD1; clone_size: -
cdr3_nt: TGTGCCAGCTCACCGGCGGCGGGACCCGGCTACGAGCAGTACTTC; cdr3_aa: CASSPAAGPGYEQYF; j_call: TRBJ2-7; v_call: TRBV18; d_call: -; clone_size: few
cdr3_nt: TGTGCCAGCATCCCGAGGGGGGGCCTTTACGAGCAGTACTTC; cdr3_aa: CASIPRGGLYEQYF; j_call: TRBJ2-7; v_call: TRBV5-5; d_call: -; clone_size: -
cdr3_nt: TGTGCCAGCAGTATAGGGACAGGGGGCGATTCACCCCTCCACTTT; cdr3_aa: CASSIGTGGDSPLHF; j_call: TRBJ1-6; v_call: TRBV2; d_call: TRBD1; clone_size: -
cdr3_nt: TGTGCCAGCAGCCCGCGGGACAGCCAAGAGACCCAGTACTTC; cdr3_aa: CASSPRDSQETQYF; j_call: TRBJ2-5; v_call: TRBV13; d_call: -; clone_size: -
cdr3_nt: TGTGCCAGCACCCCGGGATATCCCGATGAGCAGTTCTTC; cdr3_aa: CASTPGYPDEQFF; j_call: TRBJ2-1; v_call: TRBV28; d_call: -; clone_size: -
cdr3_nt: TGTGCCAGCAGCTTAGGGGGACACCTAACCTACGAGCGGTACTTC; cdr3_aa: CASSLGGHLTYERYF; j_call: TRBJ2-7; v_call: TRBV7-8; d_call: -; clone_size: -
cdr3_nt: TGCGCCAGCAGCCCCCCCGGGGGGGACACCTACAATGAGCAGTTCTTC; cdr3_aa: CASSPPGGDTYNEQFF; j_call: TRBJ2-1; v_call: TRBV5-1; d_call: TRBD2; clone_size: -
cdr3_nt: TGTGCCAGCAGCTTGGCTGCGGGGGGCAACTATGGCTACACCTTC; cdr3_aa: CASSLAAGGNYGYTF; j_call: TRBJ1-2; v_call: TRBV5-6; d_call: -; clone_size: few
cdr3_nt: TGTGCCAGCAGCGTAGGGCAGTCTTCCTACAATGAGCAGTTCTTC; cdr3_aa: CASSVGQSSYNEQFF; j_call: TRBJ2-1; v_call: TRBV9; d_call: -; clone_size: -
cdr3_nt: TGTGCCAGTAGCAAACTCCGGAACAGGGCTGACACTGAAGCTTTCTTT; cdr3_aa: CASSKLRNRADTEAFF; j_call: TRBJ1-1; v_call: TRBV19; d_call: -; clone_size: -
cdr3_nt: TGTGCCAGCACCTCTAGGTGGAGGGAATCGTACGAGCAGTACTTC; cdr3_aa: CASTSRWRESYEQYF; j_call: TRBJ2-7; v_call: TRBV28; d_call: -; clone_size: -
cdr3_nt: TGTGCCAGCAGCTTGGCGACAGGGCACTATGGCTACACCTTC; cdr3_aa: CASSLATGHYGYTF; j_call: TRBJ1-2; v_call: TRBV5-4; d_call: TRBD1; clone_size: -
cdr3_nt: TGTGCCAGCAGCTTAGAGCGGTATTACGAGCAGTACTTC; cdr3_aa: CASSLERYYEQYF; j_call: TRBJ2-7; v_call: TRBV7-2; d_call: -; clone_size: -
cdr3_nt: TGTGCCAGAAGCGAAGGAGGCTGGGCCCACAATCAGCCCCAGCATTTT; cdr3_aa: CARSEGGWAHNQPQHF; j_call: TRBJ1-5; v_call: TRBV5-3; d_call: -; clone_size: -
cdr3_nt: TGCGCCAGCAGCCATATTGGACAGACGAACACTGAAGCTTTCTTT; cdr3_aa: CASSHIGQTNTEAFF; j_call: TRBJ1-1; v_call: TRBV4-1; d_call: -; clone_size: -
cdr3_nt: TGTGCCAGCAGCCCCGAGGCGTGGACTAGCGGGTACACAGATACGCAGTATTTT; cdr3_aa: CASSPEAWTSGYTDTQYF; j_call: TRBJ2-3; v_call: TRBV5-6; d_call: TRBD2; clone_size: few
cdr3_nt: TGCGCCAGCAGCTTGGAGGGACTAGCGTATAGGGAGACCCAGTACTTC; cdr3_aa: CASSLEGLAYRETQYF; j_call: TRBJ2-5; v_call: TRBV5-1; d_call: TRBD2; clone_size: -
cdr3_nt: TGTGCCAGCAGCCCGGGACAGGGCCGGTCCTACGAGCAGTACTTC; cdr3_aa: CASSPGQGRSYEQYF; j_call: TRBJ2-7; v_call: TRBV9; d_call: TRBD1; clone_size: -
cdr3_nt: TGTGCCACCCTGCCCCGGGCGGGGGGGGTGGATGCTTTCTTT; cdr3_aa: CATLPRAGGVDAFF; j_call: TRBJ1-1; v_call: TRBV10-3; d_call: -; clone_size: -
cdr3_nt: TGTGCCAGCAGCTCTAGTAGGGGCACTGAAGCTTTCTTT; cdr3_aa: CASSSSRGTEAFF; j_call: TRBJ1-1; v_call: TRBV7-2; d_call: -; clone_size: few
cdr3_nt: TGTGCCAGCAGCCAGACGGGGATGGGGGAAAAACTGTTTTTT; cdr3_aa: CASSQTGMGEKLFF; j_call: TRBJ1-4; v_call: TRBV14; d_call: -; clone_size: once
cdr3_nt: TGCGCCAGCAGTAGGACAGGGGGCGGGGATGAGCAGTTCTTC; cdr3_aa: CASSRTGGGDEQFF; j_call: TRBJ2-1; v_call: TRBV5-1; d_call: TRBD1; clone_size: -
cdr3_nt: TGTGCCAGCAGCGGCCAGGGTCAAGAGACCCAGTACTTC; cdr3_aa: CASSGQGQETQYF; j_call: TRBJ2-5; v_call: TRBV9; d_call: -; clone_size: -
cdr3_nt: TGCAGCTGTGATTCGCTAGCGGCCTACAATGAGCAGTTCTTC; cdr3_aa: CSCDSLAAYNEQFF; j_call: TRBJ2-1; v_call: TRBV29-1; d_call: TRBD2; clone_size: few
cdr3_nt: TGCAGCGTTACCCGGACAGTTCAAGAGACCCAGTACTTC; cdr3_aa: CSVTRTVQETQYF; j_call: TRBJ2-5; v_call: TRBV29-1; d_call: -; clone_size: -
cdr3_nt: TGTGCCAGCAACGAGAAAGGAGGGTCGAACACCGGGGAGCTGTTTTTT; cdr3_aa: CASNEKGGSNTGELFF; j_call: TRBJ2-2; v_call: TRBV5-4; d_call: -; clone_size: -
cdr3_nt: TGTGCCAGCAGCTTGAGAGGGAGCAGCGGGGAGCTGTTTTTT; cdr3_aa: CASSLRGSSGELFF; j_call: TRBJ2-2; v_call: TRBV5-4; d_call: -; clone_size: -